This passage covers 23 T cell receptor beta chains from one sample sequenced in a study of PD-1 blockade in classical Hodgkin lymphoma. Every single patient, without exception, relapsed after autologous stem cell transplantation, and brentuximab vedotin exposure varied. Only in-frame clones appear in the TCRdb table, and some are missing; sequencing was by immunoSEQ multiplex PCR. The sample carries about 58,000 clones, 91% recorded once. Sample: peripheral blood mononuclear cells (PBMCs), taken before the second cycle of nivolumab. The receptors originated from a human donor with classical Hodgkin lymphoma.

This clone was counted only a few times. The chain uses TRBV27 and TRBJ1-3; TRBD1 might be the D (5 bases). Trimming stripped 3 bases from V and 0 bases from J, with 12 bases between. CDR3 length: 16 residues. CDR1 MNHEY and CDR2 SMNVEV come from the germline V gene (reference sequence). The CDR3 reads CASSFQGPFSGNTIYF. The CDR3 DNA reads as TGTGCCAGCAGTTTTCAGGGCCCCTTCTCTGGAAACACCATATATTTT.

The J gene is TRBJ2-5, the V gene TRBV6-6; TRBD2 matches 9 bases. This CDR3 is 16 amino acids long. Trimming cost V 1 base and J 4 bases; bases outside gene matches: 7. CDR1 and CDR2 from the germline V gene are MNHNY and SVGAGI (reference sequence). Here the CDR3 reads CASSYLAGGPAETQYF. The CDR3, as DNA: TGTGCCAGCAGTTACTTGGCGGGAGGGCCTGCAGAGACCCAGTACTTC.

The CDR3 region has the DNA TGTGCCAGCAGTGCGACAGTAAATCTTAACACCGGGGAGCTGTTTTTT. Protein: CASSATVNLNTGELFF. The genes are TRBV2 and TRBJ2-2; D possibly corresponds to TRBD1 (5 bases). Trimming removed 4 bases from V and 2 bases from J, with 14 bases in between. The CDR3 sequence is 16 residues long. Germline V gene data show CDR1 as SNHLY and CDR2 as FYNNEI.

The chain uses TRBV2 and TRBJ2-7; TRBD2 agrees at 9 bases. V lost 4 bases, J lost 5 bases, and 6 bases stayed unmatched. Germline CDR1 is SNHLY and CDR2 is FYNNEI. There are 14 residues in the CDR3. The CDR3 bases are TGTGCCAGCAGTGGGGCTGGGACTAGCCACGAGCAGTACTTC. Its protein product is CASSGAGTSHEQYF.

The V gene is TRBV14, the J gene TRBJ1-2, with TRBD1 as a possible D gene (5 bases). Trimming left V 4 bases short and J 7 bases short, with 16 bases between. CDR1 is SGHDN and CDR2 is FVKESK in the germline V gene. The CDR3 length is 14 residues. CDR3 residues: CASSPLNEGLGYTF. The CDR3, as DNA: TGTGCCAGCAGCCCTCTAAATGAGGGGCTTGGCTACACCTTC. The whole variable domain, remainder taken from reference TRBV14 and TRBJ1-2, is EAGVTQFPSHSVIEKGQTVTLRCDPISGHDNLYWYRRVMGKEIKFLLHFVKESKQDESGMPNNRFLAERTGGTYSTLKVQPAELEDSGVYFCASSPLNEGLGYTFGSGTRLTVV.

This chain joins TRBV2 and TRBJ2-1; 10 bases are a match to TRBD2. Looked up from germline, CDR1 is SNHLY and CDR2 is FYNNEI. V lost 9 bases and J lost 7; bases outside the gene matches: 12. The CDR3 consists of 15 residues. The CDR3 loop reads CARIKAGGPGNEQFF. The CDR3 coding sequence is TGTGCCAGAATAAAAGCGGGGGGGCCCGGTAATGAGCAGTTCTTC.

This chain links TRBV27 with TRBJ2-3; D is unclear. The V gene lost 6 bases and the J gene lost 2 bases, with 6 bases spanning the gap. The germline gives CDR1 MNHEY, CDR2 SMNVEV (reference sequence). CDR3 length: 12 residues. The chain's CDR3 is CASRHYTDTQYF. CDR3 coding DNA: TGTGCCAGCAGGCATTACACAGATACGCAGTATTTT.

The rearrangement joins TRBV5-1 to TRBJ2-3; either TRBD1 or TRBD2 may fit D (5 bases each). Germline CDR1 SGHRS, CDR2 YFSETQ. Trimming cost V 4 bases and J 4 bases, with 22 bases left between them. The CDR3 has 17 amino acids. The CDR3 loop is CASSTSPRGARADTQYF. The CDR3 DNA reads as TGCGCCAGCAGCACTTCTCCGCGAGGGGCCAGAGCAGATACGCAGTATTTT.

This clone was picked up a small number of times. This sequence joins TRBV4-1 and TRBJ1-2; 8 positions match TRBD1. This CDR3 contains 18 residues. J was trimmed by 8 bases and V by 4 bases; bases with no gene match: 21. In germline, CDR1 is MGHRA, CDR2 YSYEKL. CDR3 sequence (DNA): TGCGCCAGCAGCCTAAACTCGCCCTCATCGGCGGACAGGGAGGGCTACACCTTC. It is translated as CASSLNSPSSADREGYTF.

The genes are TRBV27 and TRBJ2-1, with 8 bases lining up with TRBD2. Trimming cost V 3 bases and J 5 bases; bases outside gene matches: 6. CDR1 is MNHEY, CDR2 SMNVEV, per germline (reference sequence). This CDR3 comprises 15 residues. CDR3 protein: CASSFLAGQNNEQFF. CDR3 DNA: TGTGCCAGCAGTTTCTTAGCGGGGCAAAACAATGAGCAGTTCTTC.

The V call is TRBV7-3, the J call TRBJ2-3; 7 bases match TRBD1. Germline-derived CDR1 and CDR2 are SGHTA and FQGTGA. The V and J ends lost 0 bases and 5 bases, in that order; junction bases with no gene match: 11. There are 17 residues in the CDR3. The CDR3 sequence is CASSLTIGGQPGDTQYF. The CDR3, as DNA: TGTGCCAGCAGCTTAACGATAGGGGGCCAGCCGGGAGATACGCAGTATTTT.

The chain is built from TRBV7-9 and TRBJ2-7, with TRBD1 matching over 9 bases. This CDR3 region has 18 residues. V shed 5 bases and J 0 bases; nucleotides not matched to a gene: 14. The V gene's germline CDR1 is SEHNR and CDR2 FQNEAQ (reference sequence). The CDR3 DNA follows: TGTGCCAGCAGCCCCCTGCCCGGACAGGGGAAGAGCTCCTACGAGCAGTACTTC. It codes for CASSPLPGQGKSSYEQYF.

This clone has only one observation. V gene TRBV20-1 combines with J gene TRBJ1-2; D call uncertain. Germline-derived CDR1 and CDR2 are DFQATT and SNEGSKA (reference sequence). This CDR3 spans 10 amino acids. The CDR3 loop reads CSADDPGYTF. The CDR3 DNA reads TGCAGCGCAGACGATCCTGGCTACACCTTC.

The genes are TRBV18 and TRBJ2-5; D is undetermined. CDR1 is KGHSH and CDR2 is LQKENI in the germline V gene. The CDR3 is 13 amino acids. With 5 bases removed from V and 5 bases from J, the gap between germline ends came to 12 bases. This chain's CDR3 is CASSSKHKETQYF. CDR3 nucleotides: TGTGCCAGCTCATCAAAACATAAGGAGACCCAGTACTTC.

The chain links TRBV5-4 to TRBJ1-1, with a weak D call TRBD1 (5 bases). The CDR3 has 15 amino acids. The V gene's germline CDR1 is SGHNT and CDR2 YYREEE (reference sequence). Trimming removed 0 bases from V and 0 bases from J, with 9 bases in between. In DNA form, the CDR3 reads TGTGCCAGCAGCTTGGTCGACAGCATGAACACTGAAGCTTTCTTT. Translated, it gives CASSLVDSMNTEAFF.

In its sample, this clone was seen a few times. The chain couples TRBV7-2 to TRBJ1-2; D is unclear. CDR3 length: 13 amino acids. Trimming pared 1 base from V and 7 bases from J, leaving 10 bases between. Germline V CDR1 and CDR2: SGHTA, FQGNSA. The CDR3 here is CASSLDTVGGYTF. In DNA, the CDR3 is TGTGCCAGCAGCTTAGACACAGTCGGTGGCTACACCTTC.

The V call is TRBV19, the J call TRBJ2-3; D is perhaps TRBD1 (6 bases). This CDR3 is built from 16 residues. From germline, CDR1 is LNHDA and CDR2 SQIVND (reference sequence). V lost 6 bases and J 2 bases, leaving 18 bases between the germline ends. As DNA, the CDR3 is TGTGCCAGTAGCAAACCCCGGGACACCTTCACAGATACGCAGTATTTT. Translation gives CASSKPRDTFTDTQYF.

This clone was seen only once. The chain carries TRBV6-1 and TRBJ2-5; 12 nucleotides match TRBD1. The CDR3 is 16 amino acids. With V trimmed by 3 bases and J by 4 bases, 6 bases remained unmatched. Germline CDR1 and CDR2: MNHNS and SASEGT. CDR3: CASSDRDRGRGETQYF. As DNA, the CDR3 is TGTGCCAGCAGTGACCGGGACAGGGGGCGCGGAGAGACCCAGTACTTC.

This chain joins TRBV21-1 and TRBJ1-1; the table gives TRBD1 as D, unverified against the DNA. TRBV21-1 is a known pseudogene. The CDR3 runs to 19 residues. CDR3: CASSKKGAGASHLNTEAFF. The CDR3 coding sequence is TGTGCCAGCAGCAAAAAGGGGGCAGGGGCTTCCCACCTGAACACTGAAGCTTTCTTT.

V and J are TRBV27 and TRBJ2-7; 12 bases align to TRBD2. The CDR3 loop spans 14 amino acids. Germline assignment: CDR1 MNHEY and CDR2 SMNVEV (reference sequence). The V and J ends lost 8 bases and 3 bases, in that order; junction bases with no gene match: 5. CDR3 sequence (DNA): TGTGCCAGCGGACTAGCGGGGAATTACTACGAGCAGTACTTC. It specifies CASGLAGNYYEQYF.

V gene TRBV6-5 combines with J gene TRBJ2-7; 8 bases fit TRBD1. CDR1 is MNHEY and CDR2 is SVGAGI in the germline V gene. Trimming at V came to 4 bases and at J to 0 bases, leaving 8 bases not matched to a gene. The CDR3 is 16 amino acids. The CDR3 region has the DNA TGTGCCAGCAGTTCCCTCCGGACAGGGACCTCCTACGAGCAGTACTTC. As protein: CASSSLRTGTSYEQYF.

The chain employs TRBV27 and TRBJ1-1; TRBD1 matches at 10 bases. Germline CDR1 reads MNHEY; CDR2 reads SMNVEV (reference sequence). With 7 bases clipped from V and 3 bases from J, the junction kept 26 bases outside the gene matches. The CDR3 totals 21 residues. CDR3 sequence reads: CASKGDRDRGVGGYVDTEAFF. CDR3 DNA sequence: TGTGCCAGCAAGGGCGATAGGGACAGGGGAGTGGGAGGCTACGTGGACACTGAAGCTTTCTTT.

The J gene is TRBJ2-5, the V gene TRBV27; the D gene could be TRBD1 or TRBD2 (6 bases each). The ends were cut back, 4 bases at V and 5 bases at J, with 8 bases in the middle. CDR1 MNHEY and CDR2 SMNVEV come from the germline V gene (reference sequence). This CDR3 spans 12 amino acids. This CDR3 is CASSWGAETQYF. The CDR3 bases are TGTGCCAGCAGTTGGGGGGCGGAGACCCAGTACTTC.